This T cell receptor (beta chain) was recorded in a study of T cell changes during pregnancy in multiple sclerosis. This CDR3 region has 14 residues. From germline, CDR1 is MNHEY and CDR2 SVGAGI. Trimming shortened V by 2 bases and J by 9 bases, and 15 bases separated the two germline ends. Using immunoSEQ multiplex PCR, the repertoire was profiled, and TCRdb retains in-frame clones only, with some absent. The table includes around 62,000 clones, 70% to 90% detected once. This TCR came from a female donor with multiple sclerosis, enrolled in a pregnancy study. The genes are TRBV6-5 and TRBJ2-3; D unresolved. The sequences come from peripheral blood, collected in the first trimester of pregnancy. For the CDR3, the DNA is TGTGCCAGCAGTTACAATATAGAACCTTACACGCAGTATTTT. Its translation is CASSYNIEPYTQYF.